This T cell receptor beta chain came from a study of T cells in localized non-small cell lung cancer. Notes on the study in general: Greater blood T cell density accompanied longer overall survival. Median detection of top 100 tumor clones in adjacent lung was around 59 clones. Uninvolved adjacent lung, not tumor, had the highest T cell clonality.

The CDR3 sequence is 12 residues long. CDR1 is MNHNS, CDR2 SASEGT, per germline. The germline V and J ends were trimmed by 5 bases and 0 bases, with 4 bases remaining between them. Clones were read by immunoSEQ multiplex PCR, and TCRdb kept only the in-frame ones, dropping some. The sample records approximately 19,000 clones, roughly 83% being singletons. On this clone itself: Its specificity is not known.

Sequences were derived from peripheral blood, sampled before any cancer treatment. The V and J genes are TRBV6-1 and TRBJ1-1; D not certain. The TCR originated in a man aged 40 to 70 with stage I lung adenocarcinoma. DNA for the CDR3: TGTGCCAGCAGTATCATGAACACTGAAGCTTTCTTT. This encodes CASSIMNTEAFF.